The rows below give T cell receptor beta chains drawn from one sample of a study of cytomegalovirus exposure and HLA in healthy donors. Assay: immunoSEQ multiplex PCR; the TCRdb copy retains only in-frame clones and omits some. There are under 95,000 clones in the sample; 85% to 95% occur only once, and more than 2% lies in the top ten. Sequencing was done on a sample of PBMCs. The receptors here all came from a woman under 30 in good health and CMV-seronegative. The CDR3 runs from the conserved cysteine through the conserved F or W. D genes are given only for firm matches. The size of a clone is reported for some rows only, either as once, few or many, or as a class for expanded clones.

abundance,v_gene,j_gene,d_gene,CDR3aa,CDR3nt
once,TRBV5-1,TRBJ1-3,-,CASSSTTGTFNTIYF,TGCGCCAGCAGCTCTACGACCGGGACATTCAACACCATATATTTT
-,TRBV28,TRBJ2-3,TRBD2,CASKTSGRAGTDTQYF,TGTGCCAGCAAAACTAGCGGGAGGGCCGGCACAGATACGCAGTATTTT
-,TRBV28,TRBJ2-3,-,CASSLWKQGPSTDTQYF,TGTGCCAGCAGTTTATGGAAACAGGGTCCTAGCACAGATACGCAGTATTTT
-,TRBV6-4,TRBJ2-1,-,CASSETNYNEQFF,TGTGCCAGCAGTGAGACAAACTACAATGAGCAGTTCTTC
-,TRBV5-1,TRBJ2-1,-,CASSLRGTGATYNEQFF,TGCGCCAGCAGCTTGCGGGGGACTGGCGCCACCTACAATGAGCAGTTCTTC
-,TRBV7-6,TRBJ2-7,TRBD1,CASSPGQGLYEQYF,TGTGCCAGCAGCCCGGGACAGGGTTTGTACGAGCAGTACTTC
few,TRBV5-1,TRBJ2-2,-,CASSPWGQNTGELFF,TGCGCCAGCAGCCCGTGGGGACAGAACACCGGGGAGCTGTTTTTT
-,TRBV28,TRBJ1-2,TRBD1,CASSTGQGGWVKSNYGYTF,TGTGCCAGCAGTACAGGACAGGGCGGCTGGGTTAAGTCTAACTATGGCTACACCTTC
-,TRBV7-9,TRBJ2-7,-,CASSLEDNNYEQYF,TGTGCCAGCAGCTTAGAGGACAACAACTACGAGCAGTACTTC
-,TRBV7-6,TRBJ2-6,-,CASSLVRSGANVLTF,TGTGCCAGCAGCTTAGTTCGCTCTGGGGCCAACGTCCTGACTTTC
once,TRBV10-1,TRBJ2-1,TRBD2,CASSESIRGGAQFF,TGCGCCAGCAGTGAGTCGATACGCGGGGGAGCGCAGTTCTTC
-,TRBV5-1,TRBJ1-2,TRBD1,CASSLAGTGGGYTF,TGCGCCAGCAGCTTGGCCGGGACAGGGGGCGGCTACACCTTC
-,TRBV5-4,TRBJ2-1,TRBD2,CASSPHTSGIPHEQFF,TGTGCCAGCAGCCCACATACTAGCGGGATACCCCATGAGCAGTTCTTC
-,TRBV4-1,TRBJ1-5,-,CASSATPEGGQPQHF,TGCGCCAGCAGCGCGACCCCCGAAGGGGGTCAGCCCCAGCATTTT
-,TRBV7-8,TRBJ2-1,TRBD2,CASSSSGDEQFF,TGTGCCAGCAGCAGTAGCGGGGATGAGCAGTTCTTC
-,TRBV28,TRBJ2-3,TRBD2,CASSIGLAGGGTADTQYF,TGTGCCAGCAGCATTGGACTAGCGGGAGGCGGCACGGCAGATACGCAGTATTTT
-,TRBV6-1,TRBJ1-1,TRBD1,CASLGTGHTEAFF,TGTGCCAGCCTTGGGACAGGGCACACTGAAGCTTTCTTT
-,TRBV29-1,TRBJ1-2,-,CSVSDGYTF,TGCAGCGTGTCGGATGGCTACACCTTC
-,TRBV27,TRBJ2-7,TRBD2,CASSTRTSGRAGEQYF,TGTGCCAGCAGTACCCGGACTAGCGGGAGGGCTGGGGAGCAGTACTTC
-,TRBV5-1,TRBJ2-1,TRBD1,CASSGDRDSYNEQFF,TGCGCCAGCAGCGGGGACAGGGACTCCTACAATGAGCAGTTCTTC
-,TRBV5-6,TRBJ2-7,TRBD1,CASSSTGALATYEQYF,TGTGCCAGCAGCTCGACAGGGGCACTTGCGACCTACGAGCAGTACTTC
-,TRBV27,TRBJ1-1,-,CASSLLVRGSPEAFF,TGTGCCAGCAGTTTACTGGTAAGGGGTTCCCCTGAAGCTTTCTTT
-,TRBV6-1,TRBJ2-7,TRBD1,CASSESEDRGYEQYF,TGTGCCAGCAGTGAATCGGAGGACAGGGGGTACGAGCAGTACTTC
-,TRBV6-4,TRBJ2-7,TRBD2,CASPREGRYYEQYF,TGTGCCAGCCCACGGGAGGGACGGTACTACGAGCAGTACTTC
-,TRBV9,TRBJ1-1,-,CASSVVPENTEAFF,TGTGCCAGCAGCGTAGTACCAGAGAACACTGAAGCTTTCTTT
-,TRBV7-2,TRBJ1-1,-,CASSLTVNTEAFF,TGTGCCAGCAGCTTGACAGTGAACACTGAAGCTTTCTTT
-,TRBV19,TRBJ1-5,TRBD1,CASRRQGISFNQPQHF,TGTGCCAGTAGGAGACAGGGGATATCGTTCAATCAGCCCCAGCATTTT
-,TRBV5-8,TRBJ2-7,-,CASSFRAGKSYEQYF,TGTGCCAGCAGCTTCAGGGCAGGGAAAAGCTACGAGCAGTACTTC
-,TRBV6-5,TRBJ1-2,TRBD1,CASSYSSGGDHGYTF,TGTGCCAGCAGTTACTCGTCAGGGGGCGACCATGGCTACACCTTC
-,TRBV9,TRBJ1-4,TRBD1,CASSVGAGGFEKLFF,TGTGCCAGCAGCGTAGGGGCAGGGGGCTTTGAAAAACTGTTTTTT
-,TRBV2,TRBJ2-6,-,CASNQGPSSGANVLTF,TGTGCCAGCAATCAGGGGCCTAGCTCTGGGGCCAACGTCCTGACTTTC
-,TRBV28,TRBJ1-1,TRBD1,CASSLDRALNTEAFF,TGTGCCAGCAGTTTAGACAGGGCGTTGAACACTGAAGCTTTCTTT
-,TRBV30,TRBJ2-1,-,CAWGLTSLEQFF,TGTGCCTGGGGATTAACTAGCCTTGAGCAGTTCTTC
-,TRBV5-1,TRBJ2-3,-,CASSLEGGTGDTQYF,TGCGCCAGCAGCTTGGAGGGCGGGACGGGGGATACGCAGTATTTT
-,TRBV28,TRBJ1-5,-,CASSSPTPRDQPQHF,TGTGCCAGCAGTTCCCCCACACCGAGGGATCAGCCCCAGCATTTT
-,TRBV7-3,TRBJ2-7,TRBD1,CASSLSGQEVSYEQYF,TGTGCCAGCAGCCTCTCGGGACAGGAGGTTTCCTACGAGCAGTACTTC
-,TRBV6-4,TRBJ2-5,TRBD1,CASSEAGGPQETQYF,TGTGCCAGCAGTGAGGCAGGGGGCCCGCAAGAGACCCAGTACTTC